The clone carrying this T cell receptor beta chain has a count of ten or more. Its antigen is not known. Germline loops: CDR1 SGDLS, CDR2 YYNGEE. The CDR3 is 15 amino acids. Trimming removed 4 bases at V and 4 bases at J, with 15 bases between. TCRdb independently ran MiXCR on the reads; one entry per CDR3 protein. Among around 210,000 distinct CDR3 sequences listed, about 5.9% were seen once. This record comes from a study of T cell repertoires in cytomegalovirus infection. Overall study results and limits: HLA-C-restricted CMV-specific TCR beta clonotypes were dominant in the ex vivo response. Cumulative public TCR beta family frequency identified carriers of CMV plus the relevant HLA.

This receptor was identified in a human donor in good health (CMV status not recorded). Some clones in this sample may be carry-over from other donors' samples. The sequencing input was PBMCs. The rearrangement links TRBV9 to TRBJ1-3, with D possibly being TRBD1 (5 bases). CDR3 sequence (DNA): TGTGCCAGCAGCCTCCCGAAAGGGGCCGGAAACACCATATATTTT. It codes for CASSLPKGAGNTIYF.